These T cell receptor beta chains were read from a single sample in a study of Graves' ophthalmopathy and Graves' hyperthyroidism. TCRdb analysed the multiplex PCR reads with MiXCR anew, one entry per CDR3 protein. The data show over a million distinct CDR3 sequences, 35% to 45% seen once. The sample taken for sequencing was peripheral blood or thyroid tissue (not recorded which). The source is an adult man with Graves' hyperthyroidism. The CDR3 runs from the conserved cysteine through the conserved F or W. D genes are given only for firm matches. Not every row has a clone size; where given, it reads once, few, many or a size class.

D gene	J gene	CDR3 length	V gene	clone size	CDR3 protein	CDR3 DNA
-	TRBJ1-4	12	TRBV7-9	many	CASGKGTEKLFF	TGTGCCAGCGGAAAGGGAACGGAAAAACTGTTTTTT
-	TRBJ2-2	15	TRBV7-2	-	CASSLTGRFTGELFF	TGTGCCAGCAGCTTGACAGGTCGTTTCACCGGGGAGCTGTTTTTT
TRBD2	TRBJ2-7	15	TRBV9	-	CASSVGVAGVYEQYF	TGTGCCAGCAGCGTAGGGGTAGCGGGAGTCTACGAGCAGTACTTC
-	TRBJ1-1	15	TRBV5-8	few	CASSLASGDATEAFF	TGTGCCAGCAGCTTGGCCTCAGGGGACGCCACTGAAGCTTTCTTT
TRBD1	TRBJ1-3	14	TRBV7-2	many	CASSTGDSGNTIYF	TGTGCCAGCAGCACCGGGGACAGTGGAAACACCATATATTTT
-	TRBJ1-2	13	TRBV7-9	-	CASSLGQLHGYTF	TGTGCCAGCAGCTTAGGACAGTTACATGGCTACACCTTC
-	TRBJ1-6	13	TRBV10-3	-	CAISGAFNSPLHF	TGTGCCATCAGCGGGGCCTTCAATTCACCCCTCCACTTT
-	TRBJ1-2	18	TRBV25-1	-	CACSAYTRDTSGDDGYTF	TGTGCCTGCAGTGCTTATACCCGGGACACTTCCGGGGACGATGGCTACACCTTC
-	TRBJ1-2	15	TRBV10-3	-	CAISEDRDSIYGYTF	TGTGCCATCAGTGAGGACAGAGACTCGATCTATGGCTACACCTTC
TRBD1	TRBJ1-1	15	TRBV6-2/TRBV6-3	few	CASRPGQGARTEAFF	TGTGCCAGCAGACCGGGACAGGGGGCGCGGACTGAAGCTTTCTTT
-	TRBJ2-2	16	TRBV10-2	many	CASSEGRFPNTGELFF	TGCGCCAGCAGTGAAGGAAGGTTCCCGAACACCGGGGAGCTGTTTTTT
-	TRBJ2-7	13	TRBV7-8	many	CASSRDPRLEQYF	TGTGCCAGCTCCCGAGACCCACGCCTCGAGCAGTACTTC
-	TRBJ1-5	13	TRBV2	-	CASDSRGVQPQHF	TGTGCCAGTGACAGTAGAGGTGTACAGCCCCAGCATTTT
-	TRBJ2-5	14	TRBV5-1	few	CASSWVTGPETQYF	TGCGCCAGCAGCTGGGTGACAGGCCCAGAGACCCAGTACTTC
-	TRBJ2-2	15	TRBV6-2/TRBV6-3	few	CASSYIGGVTGELFF	TGTGCCAGCAGTTACATCGGCGGGGTAACCGGGGAGCTGTTTTTT
TRBD1	TRBJ2-7	15	TRBV7-2	-	CASSSSRQGGDEQYF	TGTGCCAGCAGCAGTAGCCGACAGGGGGGCGACGAGCAGTACTTC
-	TRBJ2-7	16	TRBV11-2	few	CASSTTAGTKTYEQYF	TGTGCCAGCAGCACCACCGCCGGGACGAAAACCTACGAGCAGTACTTC
TRBD2	TRBJ2-5	14	TRBV29-1	-	CNATAGLAKETQYF	TGCAACGCAACAGCGGGACTAGCAAAAGAGACCCAGTACTTC
-	TRBJ2-2	16	TRBV6-5	-	CASSYWDTPNTGELFF	TGTGCCAGCAGTTACTGGGACACCCCGAACACCGGGGAGCTGTTTTTT
-	TRBJ1-1	15	TRBV7-2	many	CASSTQTTINTEAFF	TGTGCCAGCAGCACCCAGACAACGATTAACACTGAAGCTTTCTTT
-	TRBJ1-5	12	TRBV7-2	many	CASSLQGLPQHF	TGTGCCAGCAGCTTACAGGGGTTACCCCAGCATTTT
-	TRBJ2-2	13	TRBV7-3	many	CASSNKLTGELFF	TGTGCCAGCAGCAACAAACTCACCGGGGAGCTGTTTTTT
TRBD2	TRBJ2-2	20	TRBV20-1	few	CSARPGQGTLAGGNTGELFF	TGCAGTGCTAGGCCCGGACAGGGAACGCTAGCGGGAGGGAACACCGGGGAGCTGTTTTTT
-	TRBJ1-2	15	TRBV4-1	-	CASSHRLVGEYGYTF	TGCGCCAGCAGCCACAGATTAGTTGGAGAATATGGCTACACCTTC
-	TRBJ2-3	15	TRBV7-6	few	CASKGGGKCTDTQYF	TGTGCCAGCAAAGGAGGGGGAAAGTGCACAGATACGCAGTATTTT
TRBD1	TRBJ1-5	16	TRBV15	-	CATSRPGTGVNQPQHF	TGTGCCACCAGCAGACCCGGGACAGGGGTCAATCAGCCCCAGCATTTT
-	TRBJ2-7	14	TRBV7-9	many	CASSQKGTPYEQYF	TGTGCCAGCAGCCAAAAGGGGACGCCCTACGAGCAGTACTTC
-	TRBJ1-4	15	TRBV7-9	-	CASSQMGALDEKLFF	TGTGCCAGCAGCCAGATGGGGGCTTTGGACGAAAAACTGTTTTTT
TRBD2	TRBJ2-7	13	TRBV29-1	many	CSVEGVGGYEQYF	TGCAGCGTTGAAGGGGTGGGGGGGTACGAGCAGTACTTC
TRBD1	TRBJ2-5	12	TRBV7-2	-	CASSSRQGDQYF	TGTGCCAGCAGCTCCAGACAGGGGGACCAGTACTTC
-	TRBJ1-6	14	TRBV9	-	CASSVGQTNSPLHF	TGTGCCAGCAGCGTCGGACAGACTAATTCACCCCTCCACTTT
-	TRBJ1-1	13	TRBV4-3	-	CASGLQGSAEAFF	TGCGCCAGCGGTCTACAGGGCTCGGCAGAAGCTTTCTTT
-	TRBJ1-6	17	TRBV4-3	few	CASSQHPGGAGNSPLHF	TGCGCCAGCAGCCAACATCCGGGTGGGGCAGGGAATTCACCCCTCCACTTT
-	TRBJ2-2	14	TRBV6-5	once	CAISLISGTGELFF	TGTGCCATCAGTTTGATTAGCGGTACCGGGGAGCTGTTTTTT
-	TRBJ1-1	13	TRBV7-2	-	CASSFQETTGAFF	TGTGCCAGCAGCTTTCAGGAGACCACTGGAGCTTTCTTT
TRBD2	TRBJ2-5	13	TRBV10-3	few	CASVAGVYETQYF	TGTGCCAGTGTAGCGGGAGTATACGAGACCCAGTACTTC
-	TRBJ2-7	11	TRBV29-1	many	CSAEGAAEQYF	TGCAGCGCTGAAGGCGCGGCCGAGCAGTACTTC
TRBD1	TRBJ2-5	16	TRBV10-3	many	CAISEAWTGARETQYF	TGTGCCATCAGTGAGGCCTGGACAGGGGCTCGAGAGACCCAGTACTTC
-	TRBJ2-3	15	TRBV7-3	-	CASSLTSGYTDTQYF	TGTGCCAGCAGCTTAACTAGCGGCTACACAGATACGCAGTATTTT
-	TRBJ1-2	13	TRBV12-3/TRBV12-4	few	CASSRLMISGYTF	TGTGCCAGCAGCCGACTTATGATCAGTGGCTACACCTTC
-	TRBJ2-3	11	TRBV25-1	-	CASSKLNTQYF	TGTGCCAGCAGTAAGTTGAATACGCAGTATTTT
TRBD1	TRBJ1-1	13	TRBV6-1	-	CASSDDRGLGAFF	TGTGCCAGCAGTGACGACAGGGGGCTCGGAGCTTTCTTT